A selection of T cell receptor beta chains follows, all from one sample in a study of beta chain features in type 1 diabetes. Data came from immunoSEQ multiplex PCR; TCRdb stores just in-frame clones and leaves some out. This table has about 140,000 clones, over 8% appearing once. Sequencing input: central memory CD4+ T cells from blood. The receptors derive from a middle-aged woman in good health. CDR3s include the opening cysteine and the closing phenylalanine or tryptophan. A D gene is named only where the DNA matches it firmly. Clone size, where shown, is once, few, many, or a class for clones that have expanded.

CDR3 DNA | CDR3 protein | clone size | J gene | V gene | D gene
TGCGCCAGCAGCACCCGGACTAGCGGGGGCTCCGAGGCCCAGTACTTC | CASSTRTSGGSEAQYF | . | TRBJ2-5 | TRBV5-1 | TRBD2
TGTGCCAGCAGCGCACGCGCGAACACCGGGGAGCTGTTTTTT | CASSARANTGELFF | few | TRBJ2-2 | TRBV7-9 | .
TGTGCCACAATTTTGAGGGGGCTGGCACAAGAAGGTTTCTTT | CATILRGLAQEGFF | . | TRBJ1-1 | TRBV6-1 | TRBD1
TGTGCCAGCAGCTTGGATCTCGTCCGGGGGGGGAGCTCCTACAATGAGCAGTTCTTC | CASSLDLVRGGSSYNEQFF | . | TRBJ2-1 | TRBV5-4 | TRBD2
TGTGCCAGCTCCCGCGCGGGCACACAAGAGACCCAGTACTTC | CASSRAGTQETQYF | . | TRBJ2-5 | TRBV7-2 | .
TGTGCCAGTAGTCCAACAGGGGGTGGGGATACGCAGTATTTT | CASSPTGGGDTQYF | . | TRBJ2-3 | TRBV19 | TRBD1
TGTGCCAGCAGCTTGGCGGGGGGCAGCTCCTACAATGAGCAGTTCTTC | CASSLAGGSSYNEQFF | few | TRBJ2-1 | TRBV5-4 | .
TGTGCCAGCAGCTCTCGGGACAGTCCTTACAATGAGCAGTTCTTC | CASSSRDSPYNEQFF | few | TRBJ2-1 | TRBV7-2 | TRBD1
TGCGCCAGCAGCCCGCAGGGGTTTGGAGAGACCCAGTACTTC | CASSPQGFGETQYF | . | TRBJ2-5 | TRBV23-1 | .
TGTGCCAGTAGTGGCGGGGGAGCCTTCACAGATACGCAGTATTTT | CASSGGGAFTDTQYF | few | TRBJ2-3 | TRBV19 | TRBD2
TGCAGTGCTAGTAAAGGGAGGCAGTACTTC | CSASKGRQYF | . | TRBJ2-7 | TRBV20-1 | .
TGTGCCAGCAGCGCAAGACAGGGGGCAGGCACTGAAGCTTTCTTT | CASSARQGAGTEAFF | few | TRBJ1-1 | TRBV9 | TRBD1
TGTGCCAGCAGACCCCCCTTCAGGGTGTCCGGGGAGCTGTTTTTT | CASRPPFRVSGELFF | few | TRBJ2-2 | TRBV7-9 | .
TGTGCCAGCAGTGACGACAGGGGCTCCGAAAAACTGTTTTTT | CASSDDRGSEKLFF | few | TRBJ1-4 | TRBV2 | TRBD1
TGTGCCATCAGTCCGCCCGTGGGAGGGACCCATGAGCAGTTCTTC | CAISPPVGGTHEQFF | . | TRBJ2-1 | TRBV10-3 | TRBD2
TGTGCCATCAGTGCTTCCTACGAGCAGTACTTC | CAISASYEQYF | few | TRBJ2-7 | TRBV10-3 | .
TGCGCCAGCGCCCGGGAGGTGGCGGAGACCCAGTACTTC | CASAREVAETQYF | . | TRBJ2-5 | TRBV5-1 | TRBD2
TGTGCCAGCTCACCACGGACAGGGTTGGATGAAAAACTGTTTTTT | CASSPRTGLDEKLFF | . | TRBJ1-4 | TRBV18 | TRBD1
TGCAGCGCTGCCCGGGGGGGGGCCTCGAACAATGAGCAGTTCTTC | CSAARGGASNNEQFF | few | TRBJ2-1 | TRBV29-1 | TRBD2
TGTGCCAGCAGCTTAGTAGCCTCCTACGAGCAGTACTTC | CASSLVASYEQYF | . | TRBJ2-7 | TRBV7-8 | .
TGCGCCAGCAGCCAAGATCTTCGGGGGTCGAGCTACGAGCAGTACTTC | CASSQDLRGSSYEQYF | . | TRBJ2-7 | TRBV4-1 | .
TGTGCCAGCAGCTACCAAGGACTAGTAAACGAGCAGTACTTC | CASSYQGLVNEQYF | few | TRBJ2-7 | TRBV7-2 | TRBD2
TGTGCCAGCAGTGAAGGCGGAGTTCGACCCCAGCATTTT | CASSEGGVRPQHF | . | TRBJ1-5 | TRBV6-1 | .
TGTGCCAGCAGCGCTGAGGTATCCGCCGGGGAGCTGTTTTTT | CASSAEVSAGELFF | . | TRBJ2-2 | TRBV9 | .
TGTGCCACCAGCAGAGATACAGGGCTTGAGACCCAGTACTTC | CATSRDTGLETQYF | many | TRBJ2-5 | TRBV15 | .
TGTGCCAGCTCGCTAGACAGGCCCTATAATTCACCCCTCCACTTT | CASSLDRPYNSPLHF | . | TRBJ1-6 | TRBV18 | .
TGTGCCAGCTCACCATTGGTCGGGATCTCTGGAAACACCATATATTTT | CASSPLVGISGNTIYF | . | TRBJ1-3 | TRBV18 | .
TGTGCCAGCAGCTTAGAGTCGCGGGGCTATGGCTACACCTTC | CASSLESRGYGYTF | . | TRBJ1-2 | TRBV7-2 | .
TGTGCCAGCAGTTCATCAACCGTGGAGGACCGCGAAAAACTGTTTTTT | CASSSSTVEDREKLFF | . | TRBJ1-4 | TRBV6-5 | .
TGTGCCAGCAGCTTAGGGGACAGGGTCACCGGGGAGCTGTTTTTT | CASSLGDRVTGELFF | few | TRBJ2-2 | TRBV11-2 | TRBD1
TGTGCCAGCAGCTTATACAAAAATGAAAAACTGTTTTTT | CASSLYKNEKLFF | . | TRBJ1-4 | TRBV7-2 | .
TGTGCCAGCAGTCCGAACCCGACAGACTCCTACAATGAGCAGTTCTTC | CASSPNPTDSYNEQFF | few | TRBJ2-1 | TRBV6-4 | .
TGTGCCAGCAGCTTTACTAGCGGGGGAAACCACAATGAGCAGTTCTTC | CASSFTSGGNHNEQFF | few | TRBJ2-1 | TRBV7-2 | TRBD2
TGTGCCAGCAGCCCGCCCGACAGCCATACATATGGCTACACCTTC | CASSPPDSHTYGYTF | . | TRBJ1-2 | TRBV7-2 | .
TGTGCCAGCAGCTCGACAGGGGGCCTTGCCTACGAGCAGTACTTC | CASSSTGGLAYEQYF | few | TRBJ2-7 | TRBV7-9 | TRBD1
TGTGCCAGCAGCTTAGCCGGGACAGGGATCTACAATGAGCAGTTCTTC | CASSLAGTGIYNEQFF | . | TRBJ2-1 | TRBV11-2 | TRBD1
TGTGCCAGCAGCAGACAGGAGGGGGCCGTGAGAAACATTCAGTACTTC | CASSRQEGAVRNIQYF | many | TRBJ2-4 | TRBV21-1 | .
TGTGCCAGCGCAAGAGGGGGGGCGCAGAACGAGCAGTACTTC | CASARGGAQNEQYF | . | TRBJ2-7 | TRBV6-5 | .
TGTGCCAGCAGCCAGCGGTTGGACGGGGAGCTGTTTTTT | CASSQRLDGELFF | . | TRBJ2-2 | TRBV14 | .
TGCAGCGCAATGGACAGGGGGCGAACCGGGGAGCTGTTTTTT | CSAMDRGRTGELFF | . | TRBJ2-2 | TRBV29-1 | TRBD1
TGCAGCGTTCCCAGGACTAGCGGAGGCACCGGGGAGCTGTTTTTT | CSVPRTSGGTGELFF | many | TRBJ2-2 | TRBV29-1 | TRBD2
TGTGCCAGCAGCTTTAGCTCCTACGAGCAGTACTTC | CASSFSSYEQYF | . | TRBJ2-7 | TRBV11-2 | .
TGTGCCAGTAGCCTACGGACTAGCGGGGGTTCCTACAATGAGCAGTTCTTC | CASSLRTSGGSYNEQFF | few | TRBJ2-1 | TRBV19 | TRBD2
TGTGCCAGCTCACCAGAGGGTCAGAGCTACGAGCAGTACTTC | CASSPEGQSYEQYF | few | TRBJ2-7 | TRBV18 | .
TGTGCCAGCAGCTTAGGCGAGCGGGGGCCCTCGAACACCGGGGAGCTGTTTTTT | CASSLGERGPSNTGELFF | . | TRBJ2-2 | TRBV11-2 | TRBD2
TGTGCCAGCAGTGCGACATGGAACACCGGGGAGCTGTTTTTT | CASSATWNTGELFF | . | TRBJ2-2 | TRBV6-5 | .
TGTGCCAGCAGCCGGGGAGAGGGGGGGAAGCAGTTCTTC | CASSRGEGGKQFF | . | TRBJ2-1 | TRBV7-9 | .
TGTGCCAGCAGTGATACACAGGGTAGCTATGGCTACACCTTC | CASSDTQGSYGYTF | few | TRBJ1-2 | TRBV6-4 | .
TGCGCCAGCCGCAGGGATTCTGGGGCCAACGTCCTGACTTTC | CASRRDSGANVLTF | few | TRBJ2-6 | TRBV10-2 | .
TGTGCCATCAGTGAGTCGGGAGGGGCGGTGGGCACTGAAGCTTTCTTT | CAISESGGAVGTEAFF | few | TRBJ1-1 | TRBV10-3 | .
TGTGCCAGCAACCCCACTAGCGGGGCGGACGAGCAGTACTTC | CASNPTSGADEQYF | many | TRBJ2-7 | TRBV6-6 | TRBD2
TGTGCTAGTGGTTTGCCGAGCTCTGGAAACACCATATATTTT | CASGLPSSGNTIYF | . | TRBJ1-3 | TRBV12-5 | .
TGTGCCAGCAGCTCCCCGACGCGACTAGCATCGGATACGCAGTATTTT | CASSSPTRLASDTQYF | . | TRBJ2-3 | TRBV5-4 | TRBD2
TGTGCCAGCAGTGTCTGGAGGGGTCTGGACACTGAAGCTTTCTTT | CASSVWRGLDTEAFF | . | TRBJ1-1 | TRBV2 | .